This passage covers 5 T cell receptor beta chains from one sample sequenced in a study of vaccination and CD4 T cells after COVID-19. Specified treatment: approximately nine-day PBMC culture with coronavirus spike peptide pools or control peptides (ViraFEST assay). Cultured CD4+ T-cell DNA underwent Oncomine TCR Beta short-read sequencing. TCRdb independently ran MiXCR on the PCR reads; one entry per CDR3 protein. The sample has 12,000 to 15,000 distinct CDR3 sequences, roughly 29% seen once. These receptors lack a known antigen. Sample: cultured CD4+ T cells from blood. These receptors all stem from a human donor with COVID-19.

The CDR3 bases are TGTGCCTGGAGTGATAGAAACACCATATATTTT. It codes for CAWSDRNTIYF. The chain is built from TRBV30 and TRBJ1-3; D uncertain. Germline values: CDR1 GTSNPN, CDR2 SVGIG (reference sequence). The length of the CDR3 is 11 residues. Trimming left V 1 base short and J 5 bases short, with 3 bases between. The full variable domain, its missing parts supplied by reference TRBV30 and TRBJ1-3, is SQTIHQWPATLVQPVGSPLSLECTVEGTSNPNLYWYRQAAGRGLQLLFYSVGIGQISSEVPQNLSASRPQDRQFILSSKKLLLSDSGFYLCAWSDRNTIYFGEGSWLTVV.

This clonotype came up a few times. This rearrangement joins TRBV12-3 or TRBV12-4 to TRBJ2-3, with D perhaps TRBD1 (6 bases). V dropped 5 bases and J dropped 0 bases, with 18 bases sitting between them. The CDR3 has 17 amino acids. The DNA of the CDR3 is TGTGCCAGCAGTCCCGGGACATGGTTCACTAGCACAGATACGCAGTATTTT. Translating it yields CASSPGTWFTSTDTQYF.

The sample holds a few counts of this clonotype. This chain links TRBV24-1 with TRBJ1-5; D may be TRBD1 (5 bases). CDR3 length: 15 residues. Trimming removed 5 bases from V and 6 bases from J, with 16 bases in between. Germline values: CDR1 KGHDR, CDR2 SFDVKD. CDR3 sequence reads: CATSGGVGGSQPQHF. CDR3 sequence (DNA): TGTGCCACCAGTGGTGGTGTTGGGGGGAGTCAGCCCCAGCATTTT.

About this clonotype: Mismatch with germline at one junction end may stem from a read error. The rearrangement uses TRBV7-2 and TRBJ2-5; D uncertain. This CDR3 has 13 residues. CDR1 is SGHTA and CDR2 is FQGNSA in the germline V gene. The CDR3 reads CASSQEDRDSQYF. In nucleotides, the CDR3 is TGCGCCAGCAGCCAAGAAGACCGAGACTCCCAGTACTTC.

This clonotype is medium-sized within its sample. V is TRBV6-5 and J is TRBJ1-6; possibly TRBD1 for D (6 bases). Germline V gene lookup returns CDR1 MNHEY and CDR2 SVGAGI. CDR3 length: 15 amino acids. V was pared by 3 bases and J by 9 bases, with 15 bases between. CDR3 amino acids: CASSYSRTVPSPLHF. The CDR3 nucleotides read TGTGCCAGCAGTTATTCGCGGACAGTACCTTCACCCCTCCACTTT.